Listed below are T cell receptor beta chains from one sample, sequenced in a study of shared clonotypes between healthy human individuals. TCRdb's table, derived via immunoSEQ multiplex PCR, lists solely in-frame clones and lacks some. The sample yields approximately 650,000 clones, around 95% seen once. The sequencing sample was made of naive CD8+ T cells sorted from blood. These receptor sequences come from a woman in her 30s in good health. CDR3s include the opening cysteine and the closing phenylalanine or tryptophan. A D gene is named only where the DNA matches it firmly.

D: NA; J: TRBJ1-1; V: TRBV19; DNA: TGTGCCAGTAGTATAGGACCCGAAGCTTTCTTT; CDR3: CASSIGPEAFF
D: NA; J: TRBJ1-5; V: TRBV28; DNA: TGTGCCAGCAGTTTAAGCTACCACAGGGATAGCAATCAGCCCCAGCATTTT; CDR3: CASSLSYHRDSNQPQHF
D: TRBD2; J: TRBJ2-7; V: TRBV28; DNA: TGTGCCAGCAGTCCGGGACTAGCCTCCTACGAGCAGTACTTC; CDR3: CASSPGLASYEQYF
D: NA; J: TRBJ1-5; V: TRBV2; DNA: TGTGCCAGCAGTGACAGTTATAGCAATCAGCCCCAGCATTTT; CDR3: CASSDSYSNQPQHF
D: NA; J: TRBJ2-6; V: TRBV6-5; DNA: TGTGCCAGCAGTGCAGGGGCTGGGGCCAACGTCCTGACTTTC; CDR3: CASSAGAGANVLTF
D: TRBD1; J: TRBJ2-7; V: TRBV28; DNA: TGTGCCAGCACCTTAGGGACAGGGTCCCACGAGCAGTACTTC; CDR3: CASTLGTGSHEQYF
D: NA; J: TRBJ1-6; V: TRBV11-2; DNA: TGTGCCAGCAGTTCTGTTGGACAGCTCAATTCACCCCTCCACTTT; CDR3: CASSSVGQLNSPLHF
D: NA; J: TRBJ1-1; V: TRBV27; DNA: TGTGCCAGCAAGGAGTTCAACACTGAAGCTTTCTTT; CDR3: CASKEFNTEAFF
D: NA; J: TRBJ2-7; V: TRBV7-9; DNA: TGTGCCACCACCGAAACAGGTGCGAGGGAGCAGTACTTC; CDR3: CATTETGAREQYF
D: NA; J: TRBJ1-4; V: TRBV28; DNA: TGTGCCAGCAGTTGGTCGAGTAATGAGGGAAATGGCGGTGAAAAACTGTTTTTT; CDR3: CASSWSSNEGNGGEKLFF
D: NA; J: TRBJ2-7; V: TRBV4-1; DNA: TGCGCCAGCACAGATCCTAAGACGGGTTACGAGCAGTACTTC; CDR3: CASTDPKTGYEQYF
D: NA; J: TRBJ2-7; V: TRBV6-6; DNA: TGTGCCAGCAGTTACTCGGTTAGCAGTACCACCTACGAGCAGTACTTC; CDR3: CASSYSVSSTTYEQYF
D: TRBD1; J: TRBJ2-7; V: TRBV7-2; DNA: TGTGCCAGCAGCTTAGTCCCCGGACAGGCCTACGAGCAGTACTTC; CDR3: CASSLVPGQAYEQYF
D: NA; J: TRBJ2-5; V: TRBV7-2; DNA: TGTGCCAGCAGGCTCCGGGACGGTGTCCAAGAGACCCAGTACTTC; CDR3: CASRLRDGVQETQYF
D: TRBD1; J: TRBJ2-7; V: TRBV27; DNA: TGTGCCAGCACCATAAGGACAGGGGGAGGCGAGCAGTACTTC; CDR3: CASTIRTGGGEQYF